The present entry profiles one T cell receptor beta chain with its context. This sample was taken from a study of T cell responses to AZD1222 COVID-19 vaccine. The CDR3 is made up of 14 amino acids. The germline gives CDR1 SGHVS, CDR2 FQNEAQ. Trimming cost V 3 bases and J 3 bases; bases outside gene matches: 2. This table comes from immunoSEQ multiplex PCR, and its TCRdb copy is limited to in-frame clones, with some not included. This table holds about 120,000 clones, 92% found once. This clonotype originated in an adult in good health. Material: peripheral blood, obtained on day 0 of AZD1222 vaccination. The gene calls are TRBV7-8 and TRBJ2-1; TRBD2 agrees at 7 bases. The CDR3 sequence: CASSLGGGYNEQFF. The DNA of the CDR3 is TGTGCCAGCAGCTTGGGGGGGGGCTACAATGAGCAGTTCTTC.